These 10 T cell receptor beta chains share one sample of origin, sequenced in a study of CD8+ T cells in alopecia areata. The treatment denotes: oral pan-JAK inhibitor, 5-10 mg twice daily. As the sequencing template, cDNA was produced by extracting RNA and reverse transcribing it. Clones were read by immunoSEQ multiplex PCR, and TCRdb kept only the in-frame ones, dropping some. The top ten clones hold under 2% of a sample with fewer than 350,000 clones, roughly 64% of them seen once. The source material was CD4+ T cells sorted from blood, sampled at week 24, from a patient treated with tofacitinib. Receptors originate from a human donor with alopecia areata.

The chain has TRBV10-2 and TRBJ2-5; 7 bases align to TRBD2. The V gene end was trimmed by 8 bases and the J gene end by 1 base; junction bases not matched to a gene: 4. In germline, CDR1 is WSHSY, CDR2 SAAADI. CDR3 length: 13 amino acids. CDR3 amino acids: CASRRERQETQYF. DNA of the CDR3: TGCGCCAGCCGGCGGGAGCGCCAAGAGACCCAGTACTTC.

This rearrangement joins TRBV9 to TRBJ2-7; D may be TRBD1 (6 bases). The J call may be wrong; the DNA end is better matched by TRBJ2-5. From germline, CDR1 is SGDLS and CDR2 YYNGEE. CDR3 size: 13 residues. The CDR3 DNA sequence: TGTGCCAGCAGCGTAGCCAGGGGAGAGACCCAGTACTTC. It yields the protein CASSVARGETQYF.

This clone has a single count. The chain employs TRBV30 and TRBJ1-5, with TRBD1 matching 7 bases. With V trimmed by 5 bases and J by 6 bases, 4 bases remained unmatched. From germline, CDR1 is GTSNPN and CDR2 SVGIG (reference sequence). The CDR3 consists of 12 residues. CDR3 amino acids: CAWARGSQPQHF. In DNA, the CDR3 is TGTGCCTGGGCCAGGGGGAGTCAGCCCCAGCATTTT.

The V call is TRBV6-5, the J call TRBJ2-7; TRBD2 might be the D (5 bases). Germline V CDR1 and CDR2: MNHEY, SVGAGI. V gave up 4 bases and J gave up 4 bases, with 8 bases separating them. The CDR3 runs to 12 residues. In DNA, the CDR3 is TGTGCCAGCAGTTTTCCGGGGTACGAGCAGTACTTC. Its protein is CASSFPGYEQYF.

This clone was counted a few times. The chain has TRBV30 and TRBJ2-1; TRBD1 matches 11 bases. There are 13 residues in the CDR3. V was pared by 7 bases and J by 6 bases, with 5 bases of the junction left unmatched. CDR1 and CDR2 (germline): GTSNPN, SVGIG (reference sequence). This CDR3 reads CASSGQGGNEQFF. CDR3 nucleotide sequence: TGTGCCTCATCGGGACAGGGGGGCAATGAGCAGTTCTTC.

The chain combines TRBV7-8 with TRBJ2-7; no definite D call. The CDR3 has 12 residues. Trimming removed 5 bases from V and 5 bases from J, with 10 bases in between. CDR1 is SGHVS, CDR2 FQNEAQ, per germline. This chain's CDR3 is CASSRWTDEQYF. The CDR3 region has the DNA TGTGCCAGCAGCCGTTGGACCGACGAGCAGTACTTC.

The V gene is TRBV6-5, the J gene TRBJ2-7; TRBD1 agrees at 8 bases. The V segment lost 7 bases and the J segment 3 bases; nucleotides outside the gene matches: 5. The CDR3 is 13 amino acids. Germline V gene sequence: CDR1 MNHEY, CDR2 SVGAGI. Here the CDR3 DNA reads TGTGCCAGCACCGGAACAGGGGGCTACGAGCAGTACTTC. Translated: CASTGTGGYEQYF.

This clone was seen at least ten times. This CDR3 is also generated by other DNA sequences in the sample. For the CDR3, the DNA is TGTGCCAGCAGCTTAGGGGCCTACGAGCAGTACTTC. As protein: CASSLGAYEQYF. The V call is TRBV7-9, the J call TRBJ2-7; no clear D gene. The CDR3 contains 12 residues. Trimming shortened V by 1 base and J by 2 bases, and 3 bases separated the two germline ends. Per germline, CDR1 SEHNR and CDR2 FQNEAQ (reference sequence). The whole variable domain, remainder taken from reference TRBV7-9 and TRBJ2-7, is DTGVSQNPRHKITKRGQNVTFRCDPISEHNRLYWYRQTLGQGPEFLTYFQNEAQLEKSRLLSDRFSAERPKGSFSTLEIQRTEQGDSAMYLCASSLGAYEQYFGPGTRLTVT.

This clone was counted once. V is TRBV4-2 and J is TRBJ2-1, with TRBD2 matching over 11 bases. The length of the CDR3 is 16 residues. V shed 4 bases, J shed 7 bases, and the junction held 9 bases outside the gene matches. Looked up from germline, CDR1 is LGHNA and CDR2 is YNFKEQ. The CDR3 spells CASSPVAGGTSNEQFF. For the CDR3, the DNA is TGTGCCAGCAGCCCGGTAGCGGGGGGGACATCGAATGAGCAGTTCTTC.

J is TRBJ2-3 and V is TRBV2, with D possibly TRBD2 on 6 matching bases. Germline V gene data show CDR1 as SNHLY and CDR2 as FYNNEI. This CDR3 comprises 14 residues. V lost 9 bases to trimming and J lost 2 bases, with 15 bases between them. CDR3: CASNGGGPTDTQYF. Here the CDR3 DNA reads TGTGCCAGTAATGGGGGAGGACCCACAGATACGCAGTATTTT.